These T cell receptor beta chains were read from a single sample in a study of shared clonotypes between healthy human individuals. Only in-frame clones appear in the TCRdb table, and some are missing; sequencing was by immunoSEQ multiplex PCR. The repertoire holds under 750,000 clones, 72% seen once, with roughly 1.8% in the top ten. Input material: memory CD4+ T cells sorted from blood. Source of these receptors: a woman younger than 45 in good health. Each CDR3 is given with its conserved first and last residue. D genes are given only for firm matches. Expanded clones are given a class, and other clones once, few, many or no size at all.

NA	NA	TRBV6-6	TRBJ1-1	TGTGCCAGCAGTTACGGGGGGGGGTTGAACACTGAAGCTTTCTTT	CASSYGGGLNTEAFF
NA	NA	TRBV4-2	TRBJ2-1	TGTGCCAGCAGCCAAGGCCCCCGCGGGCAGGGGCTTCACAATGAGCAGTTCTTC	CASSQGPRGQGLHNEQFF
NA	TRBD1	TRBV27	TRBJ1-4	TGTGCCAGCAGTTCCGGACAGGATGAAAAACTGTTTTTT	CASSSGQDEKLFF
NA	NA	TRBV7-6	TRBJ2-5	TGTGCCAGCAGCTTAGACTTTGGGGAGACCCAGTACTTC	CASSLDFGETQYF
NA	NA	TRBV6-4	TRBJ2-2	TGTGCCAGCAGTGCTCAACAGGGAAGAGGGGAGCTGTTTTTT	CASSAQQGRGELFF
NA	TRBD1	TRBV7-3	TRBJ2-7	TGTGCCAGCAGCAAAGGACAGGGGCTCGAGCAGTACTTC	CASSKGQGLEQYF
NA	NA	TRBV5-4	TRBJ2-7	TGTGCCAGCAGCTTCGGGGGGCTCATATCCTACGAGCAGTACTTC	CASSFGGLISYEQYF
few	TRBD2	TRBV7-8	TRBJ2-7	TGTGCCAGCAGCGCTCATAGCGGGACGTTATACGAGCAGTACTTC	CASSAHSGTLYEQYF
NA	NA	TRBV7-8	TRBJ1-5	TGTGCCAGCTCCGCGGGCAGGGCTCAGCCCCAGCATTTT	CASSAGRAQPQHF
NA	NA	TRBV27	TRBJ2-1	TGTGCCAGCTGGATGAGGTACAATGAGCAGTTCTTC	CASWMRYNEQFF
NA	NA	TRBV27	TRBJ2-5	TGTGCCAGCAGGGGGCGCCCCAAAGAGACCCAGTACTTC	CASRGRPKETQYF
NA	NA	TRBV28	TRBJ1-1	TGTGCCAGCAGAAAGAGTGGCAGTAGAGCTTTCTTT	CASRKSGSRAFF
NA	NA	TRBV27	TRBJ1-1	TGTGCCAGCAGTCCATCCCAAGGTCCCTTACGCGGAGCTTTCTTT	CASSPSQGPLRGAFF
NA	TRBD1	TRBV27	TRBJ1-2	TGTGCCAGCAGTTTAATGGCAGGGGGGACCTATGGCTACACCTTC	CASSLMAGGTYGYTF
NA	NA	TRBV28	TRBJ1-1	TGTGCCAGCAGCCTTCGGACGAACACTGAAGCTTTCTTT	CASSLRTNTEAFF
NA	TRBD1	TRBV7-2	TRBJ2-7	TGTGCCAGCACCACAGGACAGGGTTTCCACGAGCAGTACTTC	CASTTGQGFHEQYF
NA	TRBD2	TRBV5-4	TRBJ2-7	TGTGCCAGCAGCCAAGGGACTAGCGGGATCTACGAGCAGTACTTC	CASSQGTSGIYEQYF
NA	TRBD1	TRBV11-2	TRBJ2-5	TGTGCCAGCAGCCGAGGGGACAGCTTAGAGACCCAGTACTTC	CASSRGDSLETQYF
NA	TRBD2	TRBV4-2	TRBJ2-2	TGTGCCAGCAGCCAAGATTTCACTAGCGGGACGAACACCGGGGAGCTGTTTTTT	CASSQDFTSGTNTGELFF
NA	NA	TRBV4-1	TRBJ1-5	TGCGCCAGCAGCTTTCTCCAGGGTCAGCCCCAGCATTTT	CASSFLQGQPQHF
once	NA	TRBV12-5	TRBJ1-1	TGTGCTAGTGGACGAGGGGACACTGAAGCTTTCTTT	CASGRGDTEAFF
few	NA	TRBV5-1	TRBJ2-2	TGCGCCAGCTTGCCTGGGACGAACACCGGGGAGCTGTTTTTT	CASLPGTNTGELFF
NA	TRBD1	TRBV5-1	TRBJ2-7	TGCGCCAGCAGCAACCGGCCCGGGACAGGGGGTGGAGAGCAGTACTTC	CASSNRPGTGGGEQYF
once	TRBD1	TRBV7-2	TRBJ1-4	TGTGCCAGCAGCCCCGGGACAGTGTTTAATGAAAAACTGTTTTTT	CASSPGTVFNEKLFF
NA	NA	TRBV7-9	TRBJ2-2	TGTGCCAGCAGCTTGGGCGGGTCGAACACCGGGGAGCTGTTTTTT	CASSLGGSNTGELFF
NA	TRBD2	TRBV4-1	TRBJ2-3	TGCGCCAGCAGCCAGGCGGGAGGGAGCACAGATACGCAGTATTTT	CASSQAGGSTDTQYF
NA	NA	TRBV18	TRBJ1-1	TGTGCCAGCTCACCATCGAGGGGTGGTACTGAAGCTTTCTTT	CASSPSRGGTEAFF
once	TRBD1	TRBV5-1	TRBJ2-1	TGCGCCAGCAGCGTCGACAGGGTCTCCTACAATGAGCAGTTCTTC	CASSVDRVSYNEQFF
once	TRBD1	TRBV5-1	TRBJ1-2	TGCGCCAGCAGCCGGGGACAGGTTAACTATGGCTACACCTTC	CASSRGQVNYGYTF
once	NA	TRBV9	TRBJ1-1	TGTGCCAGCAGCGTAGTGTCTGACCCCACTGAAGCTTTCTTT	CASSVVSDPTEAFF
NA	NA	TRBV11-3	TRBJ2-3	TGTGCCAGCAGCTTAATCGCAGATACGCAGTATTTT	CASSLIADTQYF
NA	NA	TRBV5-1	TRBJ1-4	TGCGCCAGCAGTAAGACAGGACCAACTAATGAAAAACTGTTTTTT	CASSKTGPTNEKLFF
NA	TRBD2	TRBV19	TRBJ2-7	TGTGCCAGTAGCCGAGGGACTAGCTACGAGCAGTACTTC	CASSRGTSYEQYF
NA	NA	TRBV5-1	TRBJ2-7	TGCGCCAGCAGCTTGGCCGGGGGAGGCTCCTACGAGCAGTACTTC	CASSLAGGGSYEQYF
few	TRBD2	TRBV28	TRBJ2-3	TGTGCCAGCAGGGGTCCGGGACTAGCGACGCAGTATTTT	CASRGPGLATQYF
NA	NA	TRBV28	TRBJ2-7	TGTGCCAGCAGTCCTTTTTCGCTTCAGCAGGGGAGAAACCACGAGCAGTACTTC	CASSPFSLQQGRNHEQYF
few	TRBD1	TRBV15	TRBJ1-2	TGTGCCACCAGCCCCGGACAGGGTCCCTACTATGGCTACACCTTC	CATSPGQGPYYGYTF
NA	NA	TRBV5-1	TRBJ2-7	TGCGCCAGCAGAACAACGAGTAGCTCCTACGAGCAGTACTTC	CASRTTSSSYEQYF
NA	NA	TRBV6-6	TRBJ2-7	TGTGCCAGCAGTATAACCCTTGGGAACGAGCAGTACTTC	CASSITLGNEQYF
few	NA	TRBV7-9	TRBJ2-1	TGTGCCAGCAGCACCCTAAGTAAAGTAAATGAGCAGTTCTTC	CASSTLSKVNEQFF
once	NA	TRBV6-5	TRBJ1-4	TGTGCCAGCAGTCCGGGGCCAACTAATGAAAAACTGTTTTTT	CASSPGPTNEKLFF
NA	NA	TRBV28	TRBJ2-1	TGTGCCAGCAGTTTTTCCGACCCCGGAGGATGGGAAACCAATGAGCAGTTCTTC	CASSFSDPGGWETNEQFF
NA	TRBD2	TRBV7-2	TRBJ2-3	TGTGCCAGCAGCTTTGCGGGAGTGGGAAATACGCAGTATTTT	CASSFAGVGNTQYF
NA	TRBD2	TRBV10-3	TRBJ2-5	TGTGCCATCAGGACTAGCGTTGGCGAGACCCAGTACTTC	CAIRTSVGETQYF
NA	NA	TRBV4-1	TRBJ1-5	TGCGCCAGCAGCCAAGGTTTGAGGGGAGGGCAGCCCCAGCATTTT	CASSQGLRGGQPQHF
NA	NA	TRBV7-8	TRBJ2-5	TGTGCCAGCAGCTTCCTCGGAGGGTTTGAAGAGACCCAGTACTTC	CASSFLGGFEETQYF
once	TRBD2	TRBV28	TRBJ2-1	TGTGCCAGCAGTCTCCCTAGCGGGGGTATAGGTGAGCAGTTCTTC	CASSLPSGGIGEQFF
NA	NA	TRBV6-5	TRBJ1-1	TGTGCCAGCCAACGGAGGAACACTGAAGCTTTCTTT	CASQRRNTEAFF
NA	NA	TRBV2	TRBJ2-2	TGTGCCAGCAGTTTTCAGAACACCGGGGAGCTGTTTTTT	CASSFQNTGELFF
NA	NA	TRBV28	TRBJ1-4	TGTGCCAGCAGTTTAGCCCCCACGGGGGCGGGTGAAAAACTGTTTTTT	CASSLAPTGAGEKLFF
few	TRBD1	TRBV6-6	TRBJ2-7	TGTGCCAGCAAAGGGACAGGCGAGCACTACGAGCAGTACTTC	CASKGTGEHYEQYF
NA	NA	TRBV5-1	TRBJ1-1	TGCGCCAGCAGCTTGGACTTAACGGGCATTGAAGCTTTCTTT	CASSLDLTGIEAFF
NA	NA	TRBV5-1	TRBJ2-3	TGCGCCAGCAGCCCCCAAGATACGCAGTATTTT	CASSPQDTQYF
NA	NA	TRBV7-2	TRBJ2-7	TGTGCCAGCAGCCCCCGGGCCGCTGGGGGCGGGCAGCAGTACTTC	CASSPRAAGGGQQYF
NA	NA	TRBV2	TRBJ2-7	TGTGCCAGCGGCTACAGGCTACTCTACGAGCAGTACTTC	CASGYRLLYEQYF
NA	NA	TRBV27	TRBJ2-2	TGTGCCAGCAGTTTTTCGGGGTCCACCGGGGAGCTGTTTTTT	CASSFSGSTGELFF
NA	NA	TRBV28	TRBJ1-2	TGTGCCAGCAGTCACCCCTATTTGGGTGTTCGTGGCTACACCTTC	CASSHPYLGVRGYTF
NA	NA	TRBV29-1	TRBJ2-2	TGCAGCGTTGTGCCGGGATTAGATTACGGGGAGCTGTTTTTT	CSVVPGLDYGELFF
NA	NA	TRBV27	TRBJ2-1	TGTGCCAGCAGTTTGGGGGTGGCGAGGGAGCAGTTCTTC	CASSLGVAREQFF